The clone carrying this T cell receptor beta chain was found once. No antigen is known for it. The sample comes from a study of PD-1 blockade in classical Hodgkin lymphoma. This CDR3 is 15 amino acids long. Trimming at V came to 3 bases and at J to 2 bases, leaving 4 bases not matched to a gene. The germline gives CDR1 SGHDT, CDR2 YYEEEE. The method was immunoSEQ multiplex PCR; TCRdb's version includes in-frame clones alone and lacks a portion of them. The data contain approximately 110,000 clones, approximately 89% of them seen just once; the ten biggest clones take up roughly 19%. As to time point: cycle 4 day 1 (C4D1), after less than 7 weeks of nivolumab. The patients all showed relapse after autologous stem cell transplantation, while their brentuximab vedotin exposure varied. Study observations and caveats: Reports described newly diagnosed patients as having lower baseline TCR diversity than healthy donors.

The origin of this receptor is a human donor with classical Hodgkin lymphoma. J is TRBJ1-2 and V is TRBV5-6; 10 bases are a match to TRBD1. Sequenced material: peripheral blood mononuclear cells (PBMCs), taken before the fourth cycle of nivolumab. The CDR3 reads CASSWQGQGNYGYTF. The CDR3 DNA is TGTGCCAGCAGCTGGCAGGGACAGGGGAACTATGGCTACACCTTC.